This T cell receptor beta chain emerged from a study of blood T cell repertoires in COVID-19. Some clones are missing from TCRdb's copy, which holds only in-frame ones; the method was immunoSEQ multiplex PCR. The table shows approximately 110,000 clones, with around nine tenths occurring only once. CDR1 SGHAT and CDR2 FQDESV come from the germline V gene (reference sequence). The CDR3 is 15 residues long. Trimming removed 5 bases from V and 0 bases from J, with 14 bases in between. The material sequenced was peripheral blood. V usage is TRBV11-1 and J usage is TRBJ2-7; TRBD2 is a possible D gene (5 bases). The TCR originated in a middle-aged man with acute or convalescent COVID-19. The CDR3 region is CASSPQRRGSYEQYF. The CDR3 bases are TGTGCCAGCAGCCCCCAAAGACGGGGCTCCTACGAGCAGTACTTC. Complete variable domain (other parts from reference TRBV11-1 and TRBJ2-7): EAEVAQSPRYKITEKSQAVAFWCDPISGHATLYWYRQILGQGPELLVQFQDESVVDDSQLPKDRFSAERLKGVDSTLKIQPAELGDSAMYLCASSPQRRGSYEQYFGPGTRLTVT.